This T cell receptor (beta chain) was recorded in a study of low-dose radiotherapy and immunotherapy resistance in tumors. The overall study: The study administered intravenous cyclophosphamide at 200 mg/m2 every two weeks, one day ahead of radiation and immunotherapy.

First-strand cDNA relied on TRAV- and TRBV-specific primers spanning alpha and beta chains. The PCR that amplified TCRs ran for 15 to 25 cycles, relying on a constant-region primer and a V-primer adapter. TCRdb processed the reads anew with MiXCR; each CDR3 protein has one entry. The sample lists roughly 56,000 distinct CDR3 sequences, under 30% occurring once. Stated time point: after trial treatment. Sample treatment: LDRT plus nivolumab, ipilimumab, low-dose cyclophosphamide and aspirin (RACIN trial). Donors, who were enrolled in a single-arm phase I dose-escalation trial, received nivolumab, ipilimumab, aspirin, low-dose cyclophosphamide and low-dose radiotherapy. Inclusion covered patients whose advanced solid tumors lacked tumor-infiltrating lymphocytes. The origin of this receptor is a male donor with prostate cancer. The sample consisted of PBMCs, taken after low-dose radiotherapy plus immunotherapy.

The CDR3 DNA follows: TGCGCCAGCAGCTTTATGGGGGCCTCCTACGAGCAGTACTTC. Its translation is CASSFMGASYEQYF. The V gene is TRBV5-1, the J gene TRBJ2-7; maybe TRBD1 (6 bases). Trimming cost V 2 bases and J 0 bases, with 9 bases left between them. The CDR3 spans 14 residues. Germline V gene data show CDR1 as SGHRS and CDR2 as YFSETQ. The whole variable domain, remainder taken from reference TRBV5-1 and TRBJ2-7, is KAGVTQTPRYLIKTRGQQVTLSCSPISGHRSVSWYQQTPGQGLQFLFEYFSETQRNKGNFPGRFSGRQFSNSRSEMNVSTLELGDSALYLCASSFMGASYEQYFGPGTRLTVT.